What follows are 28 T cell receptor beta chains derived from one specimen sequenced in a study of blood T cell repertoires in COVID-19. The repertoire was sequenced with immunoSEQ multiplex PCR; TCRdb's copy has only in-frame clones and lacks some. The table shows over 65,000 clones, with 75% to 90% occurring only once. Specimen: peripheral blood. The receptors were sampled from a human donor in a cohort sampled during active COVID-19.

The rearrangement joins TRBV28 to TRBJ1-4; unclear D gene. The CDR3 length is 14 residues. Trimming removed 3 bases from V and 11 bases from J, with 16 bases in between. Germline CDR1 MDHEN, CDR2 SYDVKM. Written as DNA, the CDR3 is TGTGCCAGCAGTTTGCCAGACCAGCGGAAGAAACTGTTTTTT. As protein: CASSLPDQRKKLFF.

This chain uses TRBV7-8 with TRBJ1-5; D unclear. CDR3 length: 12 amino acids. Germline V CDR1 and CDR2: SGHVS, FQNEAQ. Trimming took 5 bases from V and 7 from J, leaving 9 bases between them. CDR3 in DNA: TGTGCCAGCAGCCCCGCACGGCAGCCCCAGCATTTT. It is translated as CASSPARQPQHF.

The chain employs TRBV9 and TRBJ2-1; 11 bases fit TRBD2. The CDR3 loop spans 15 amino acids. The germline gives CDR1 SGDLS, CDR2 YYNGEE. V was pared by 4 bases and J by 9 bases, with 9 bases of the junction left unmatched. The CDR3 DNA sequence: TGTGCCAGCAGCCCCCGACTAGCGGGATACGGTGAGCAGTTCTTC. It is translated as CASSPRLAGYGEQFF.

For the CDR3, the DNA is TGTGCCACCAGCAGAGATCGGGGCTACGAGCAGTACTTC. Amino acid sequence: CATSRDRGYEQYF. The chain employs TRBV15 and TRBJ2-7; possibly TRBD2 for D (5 bases). The CDR3 length is 13 residues. The V gene lost 0 bases and the J gene lost 3 bases, with 6 bases spanning the gap. Germline CDR1 reads LNHNV; CDR2 reads YYDKDF (reference sequence). Full variable domain (outside the CDR3, taken from reference TRBV15 and TRBJ2-7): DAMVIQNPRYQVTQFGKPVTLSCSQTLNHNVMYWYQQKSSQAPKLLFHYYDKDFNNEADTPDNFQSRRPNTSFCFLDIRSPGLGDTAMYLCATSRDRGYEQYFGPGTRLTVT.

The chain is built from TRBV28 and TRBJ2-1, with 9 bases aligning to TRBD2. V shed 8 bases, J shed 7 bases, and the junction held 12 bases outside the gene matches. The CDR3 consists of 15 residues. Germline CDR1 is MDHEN and CDR2 is SYDVKM. Here the CDR3 reads CASGGEAGGVNEQFF. The CDR3 bases are TGTGCCAGCGGTGGGGAGGCGGGAGGGGTGAATGAGCAGTTCTTC.

The rearrangement links TRBV6-2 or TRBV6-3 to TRBJ1-2; 9 bases map to TRBD1. Losses at the gene ends were 2 bases for V and 2 bases for J; bases not matched to a gene: 6. CDR1 is MNHEY and CDR2 is SVGEGT in the germline V gene. This CDR3 contains 16 residues. The CDR3 DNA reads as TGTGCCAGCAGTTACGTGGGACAGGGACCAAACTATGGCTACACCTTC. Translation: CASSYVGQGPNYGYTF.

The gene calls are TRBV27 and TRBJ2-3; maybe TRBD1 (6 bases). The germline V gene has CDR1 MNHEY and CDR2 SMNVEV (reference sequence). V lost 6 bases and J lost 7, with 23 bases in between. This CDR3 region has 16 residues. The CDR3 coding sequence is TGTGCCAGCAGGCAAGGGGGAAGTCCCCTTCTCTATACGCAGTATTTT. Translating it yields CASRQGGSPLLYTQYF.

The CDR3 is CASSQVRGSGETQYF. For the CDR3, the DNA is TGTGCCAGCAGCCAAGTTCGGGGGAGTGGAGAGACCCAGTACTTC. The gene calls are TRBV4-2 and TRBJ2-5, with a possible D match to TRBD2 (6 bases). V gave up 1 base and J gave up 4 bases, with 13 bases separating them. This CDR3 is 15 amino acids long. Germline V gives CDR1 LGHNA, CDR2 YNFKEQ.

This clone was counted only a few times. J is TRBJ2-7 and V is TRBV4-2; D may be TRBD1 (5 bases). Germline V gene lookup returns CDR1 LGHNA and CDR2 YNFKEQ. This CDR3 is 16 amino acids long. V lost 7 bases and J lost 4, with 23 bases in between. The CDR3 spells CASNPRQGGRVYEQYF. Written as DNA, the CDR3 is TGTGCCAGCAACCCTCGTCAGGGCGGAAGGGTTTACGAGCAGTACTTC.

This clone appeared once. In nucleotides, the CDR3 is TGTGCCAGCAGCCCTGGGACAGGGGGAGGCTATGGCTACACCTTC. Translated, it gives CASSPGTGGGYGYTF. The V and J genes are TRBV28 and TRBJ1-2, with 11 positions matching TRBD1. Germline CDR1 and CDR2: MDHEN and SYDVKM. The CDR3 is 15 residues long. V lost 6 bases to trimming and J lost 4 bases; unmatched junction nucleotides: 7.

The chain couples TRBV5-6 to TRBJ2-5, with D perhaps TRBD2 (6 bases). The CDR3 is made up of 15 amino acids. Trimming removed 3 bases at V and 5 bases at J, with 17 bases between. The germline gives CDR1 SGHDT, CDR2 YYEEEE. As DNA, the CDR3 is TGTGCCAGCAGCTCGAATCAGGGCGCGGGGGAGACCCAGTACTTC. It translates to CASSSNQGAGETQYF.

The V and J genes are TRBV7-9 and TRBJ1-1; no definite D call. The CDR3 is 13 amino acids. The V end was cut by 5 bases, the J end by 1 base, with 8 bases between. Germline CDR1 SEHNR, CDR2 FQNEAQ (reference sequence). The CDR3 DNA sequence: TGTGCCAGCAGCCGCCCAGAGAACACTGAAGCTTTCTTT. Its translation: CASSRPENTEAFF.

This sequence joins TRBV15 and TRBJ2-1, with 9 bases that match TRBD2. Germline V gene data show CDR1 as LNHNV and CDR2 as YYDKDF (reference sequence). CDR3 size: 16 residues. Trimming took 1 base from V and 7 from J; bases not matched to a gene: 8. CDR3 amino acids: CATSRGGLAGKNEQFF. CDR3 sequence (DNA): TGTGCCACCAGCAGAGGGGGCCTAGCGGGAAAGAATGAGCAGTTCTTC.

J is TRBJ2-2 and V is TRBV11-2; no firm D call. V lost 0 bases, J lost 0 bases, and 8 bases lay in between. The CDR3 consists of 16 residues. Germline CDR1 is SGHAT and CDR2 is FQNNGV. CDR3 coding DNA: TGTGCCAGCAGCTTAGACTTTATCGCGAACACCGGGGAGCTGTTTTTT. Its translation: CASSLDFIANTGELFF.

This clone has only a few counts. Here the CDR3 reads CASSRAPGQSYGGNQPQHF. CDR3 nucleotides: TGTGCCAGCAGCAGAGCCCCGGGACAGTCCTATGGGGGCAATCAGCCCCAGCATTTT. The V call is TRBV6-2 or TRBV6-3, the J call TRBJ1-5, with 7 bases that match TRBD1. CDR1 and CDR2 (germline): MNHEY, SVGEGT. V gave up 6 bases and J gave up 2 bases; unmatched junction bases: 19. The CDR3 extends over 19 amino acids.

This chain links TRBV28 with TRBJ1-5, with D perhaps TRBD1 (6 bases). The CDR3 is 14 amino acids. Trimming stripped 2 bases from V and 6 bases from J, with 11 bases between. CDR1 and CDR2 from the germline V gene are MDHEN and SYDVKM. CDR3 nucleotide sequence: TGTGCCAGCAGTTTAAGGGGGGGAAGTCAGCCCCAGCATTTT. This encodes CASSLRGGSQPQHF.

V usage is TRBV20-1 and J usage is TRBJ1-5, with D unresolved. Germline-derived CDR1 and CDR2 are DFQATT and SNEGSKA (reference sequence). V was pared by 3 bases and J by 1 base, with 7 bases between. The CDR3 runs to 13 residues. The CDR3, as DNA: TGCAGTGCTAGTACCCAGAGCAATCAGCCCCAGCATTTT. Amino acid sequence: CSASTQSNQPQHF.

With respect to this clone: Its ends do not fully match the called genes, so a read error is possible. The chain combines TRBV2 with TRBJ2-1, with D hard to call. This CDR3 region has 11 residues. The germline CDR1 and CDR2 sequences are SNHLY and FYNNEI. The CDR3 protein is CASSVIEIRLF. The DNA for the CDR3 is TGTGCCAGCAGTGTTATCGAGATCAGGCTCTTC.

The rearrangement uses TRBV19 and TRBJ2-7; 13 bases agree with TRBD2. This CDR3 contains 15 residues. Germline V gene data show CDR1 as LNHDA and CDR2 as SQIVND (reference sequence). Unmatched junction bases numbered 3, after V lost 3 bases and J lost 4 bases. CDR3 protein: CASSIVGLAGYEQYF. CDR3 bases: TGTGCCAGTAGTATTGTGGGACTAGCGGGATACGAGCAGTACTTC.

Notes on this clone: Germline and junction disagree at one end, which may indicate a read error. This chain connects TRBV13 to TRBJ2-7, with TRBD1 matching 7 bases. Germline V gene sequence: CDR1 PRHDT, CDR2 FYEKMQ (reference sequence). The CDR3 has 14 amino acids. The CDR3 DNA follows: TGTGCCAGCACCTTAAGGGGGCTCACCTACGAGCAGTACTTC. It translates to CASTLRGLTYEQYF.

The sample holds one count of this clone. The rearrangement uses TRBV20-1 and TRBJ2-1; D not certain. The CDR3 is 11 residues long. The germline gives CDR1 DFQATT, CDR2 SNEGSKA (reference sequence). Trimming left V 3 bases short and J 3 bases short, with 3 bases between. CDR3 in DNA: TGCAGTGCTAGCCTCTACAATGAGCAGTTCTTC. It specifies CSASLYNEQFF.

V is TRBV19 and J is TRBJ2-2, with 7 bases lining up with TRBD1. Trimming at V came to 4 bases and at J to 4 bases, leaving 6 bases not matched to a gene. CDR1 is LNHDA and CDR2 is SQIVND in the germline V gene (reference sequence). The CDR3 has 15 amino acids. For the CDR3, the DNA is TGTGCCAGTAGTACGACAGGGTGGGCCACCGGGGAGCTGTTTTTT. Its protein is CASSTTGWATGELFF.

J is TRBJ2-1 and V is TRBV6-5, with TRBD2 matching over 8 bases. J was trimmed by 9 bases and V by 6 bases; bases with no gene match: 7. Germline V gene sequence: CDR1 MNHEY, CDR2 SVGAGI. The CDR3 covers 13 residues. CDR3 sequence (DNA): TGTGCCAGCAGGAAAGCGGGAGCGTCTGAGCAGTTCTTC. It is translated as CASRKAGASEQFF.

This sequence joins TRBV5-1 and TRBJ2-7; 10 bases agree with TRBD2. Trimming took 0 bases from V and 1 from J; bases not matched to a gene: 4. Per germline, CDR1 SGHRS and CDR2 YFSETQ. The CDR3 runs to 16 residues. The CDR3 region is CASSLGGTSVSYEQYF. CDR3 DNA: TGCGCCAGCAGCTTGGGGGGGACTAGCGTTTCCTACGAGCAGTACTTC.

The chain carries TRBV24-1 and TRBJ2-3, with 11 positions matching TRBD1. The J segment lost 7 bases and the V segment lost 7 bases, leaving 12 bases of the junction unmatched. Germline V CDR1 and CDR2: KGHDR, SFDVKD. The CDR3 length is 16 residues. CDR3 in amino acids: CATRGGQGAMKNTQYF. Here the CDR3 DNA reads TGTGCCACCAGAGGAGGACAGGGGGCGATGAAGAATACGCAGTATTTT.

The chain carries TRBV28 and TRBJ1-1; TRBD1 is a possible D gene (5 bases). CDR3 size: 12 residues. The germline V gene has CDR1 MDHEN and CDR2 SYDVKM. The V end lost 5 bases, the J end lost 9 bases, and 13 bases lay between the germline ends. The CDR3 loop reads CASSRGTRQAFF. CDR3 coding DNA: TGTGCCAGCAGTAGGGGAACCCGGCAAGCTTTCTTT.

The V and J genes are TRBV27 and TRBJ2-7; 8 nucleotides agree with TRBD1. This CDR3 spans 14 amino acids. J was trimmed by 6 bases and V by 10 bases; bases with no gene match: 14. Germline values: CDR1 MNHEY, CDR2 SMNVEV (reference sequence). DNA of the CDR3: TGTGCCACCATGACCAGACAGGGGTTTGGCGAGCAGTACTTC. Translation gives CATMTRQGFGEQYF.

This clone was picked up a small number of times. The chain joins TRBV5-8 to TRBJ1-1; TRBD1 aligns across 7 bases. The CDR3 extends over 13 amino acids. Trimming removed 5 bases from V and 7 bases from J; junction bases left unmatched: 8. CDR1 and CDR2 from the germline V gene are SGHTS and YDEGEE. Here the CDR3 reads CASSPDRAYEAFF. CDR3 bases: TGTGCCAGCAGTCCTGACAGGGCCTATGAAGCTTTCTTT.